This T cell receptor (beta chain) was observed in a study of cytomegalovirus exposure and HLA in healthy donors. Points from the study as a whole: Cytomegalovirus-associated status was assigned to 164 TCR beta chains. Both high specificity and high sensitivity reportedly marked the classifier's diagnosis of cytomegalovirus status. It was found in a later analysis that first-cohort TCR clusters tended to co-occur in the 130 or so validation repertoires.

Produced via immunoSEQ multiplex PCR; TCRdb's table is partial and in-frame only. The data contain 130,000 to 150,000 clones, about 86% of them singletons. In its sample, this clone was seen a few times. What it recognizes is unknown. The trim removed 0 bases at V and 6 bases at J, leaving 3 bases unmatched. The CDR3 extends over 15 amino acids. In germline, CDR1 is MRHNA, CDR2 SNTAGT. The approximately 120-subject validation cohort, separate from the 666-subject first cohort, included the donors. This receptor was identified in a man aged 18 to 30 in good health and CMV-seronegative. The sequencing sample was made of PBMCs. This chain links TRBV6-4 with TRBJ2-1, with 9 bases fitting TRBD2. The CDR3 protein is CASSDSAGGLNEQFF. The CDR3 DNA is TGTGCCAGCAGTGACTCTGCGGGAGGGCTCAATGAGCAGTTCTTC.